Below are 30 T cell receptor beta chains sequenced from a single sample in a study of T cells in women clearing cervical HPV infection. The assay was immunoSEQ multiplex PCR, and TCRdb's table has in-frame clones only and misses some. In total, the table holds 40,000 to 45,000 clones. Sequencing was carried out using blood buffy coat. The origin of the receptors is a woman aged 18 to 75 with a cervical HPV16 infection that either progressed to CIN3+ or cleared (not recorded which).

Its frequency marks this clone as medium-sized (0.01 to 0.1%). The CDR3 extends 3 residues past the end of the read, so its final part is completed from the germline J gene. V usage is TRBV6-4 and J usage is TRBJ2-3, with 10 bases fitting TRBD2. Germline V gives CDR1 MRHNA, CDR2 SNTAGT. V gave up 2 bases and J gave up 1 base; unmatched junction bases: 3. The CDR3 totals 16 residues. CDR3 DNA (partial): TGTGCCAGCAGTGACGAGCGGGAGGGTGGCACAGATACG. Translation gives CASSDEREGGTDT. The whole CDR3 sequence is CASSDEREGGTDTQYF.

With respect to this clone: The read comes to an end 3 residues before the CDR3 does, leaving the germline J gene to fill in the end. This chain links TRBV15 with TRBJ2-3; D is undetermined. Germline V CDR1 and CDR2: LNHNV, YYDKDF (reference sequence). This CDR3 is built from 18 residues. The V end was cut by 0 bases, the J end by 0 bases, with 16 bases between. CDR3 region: CATSRDSYRTGSTDTQYF. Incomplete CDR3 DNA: TGTGCCACCAGCAGAGATTCGTACCGAACGGGTAGCACAGATACG.

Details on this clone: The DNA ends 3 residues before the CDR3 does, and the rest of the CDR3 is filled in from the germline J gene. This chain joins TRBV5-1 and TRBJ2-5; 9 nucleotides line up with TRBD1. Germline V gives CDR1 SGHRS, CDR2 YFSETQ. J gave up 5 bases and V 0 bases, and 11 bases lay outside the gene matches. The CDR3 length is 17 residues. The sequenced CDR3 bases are TGCGCCAGCAGCTTGGCCCCCGGGACAGGGATGAGGGAGACC. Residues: CASSLAPGTGMRET. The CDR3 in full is CASSLAPGTGMRETQYF.

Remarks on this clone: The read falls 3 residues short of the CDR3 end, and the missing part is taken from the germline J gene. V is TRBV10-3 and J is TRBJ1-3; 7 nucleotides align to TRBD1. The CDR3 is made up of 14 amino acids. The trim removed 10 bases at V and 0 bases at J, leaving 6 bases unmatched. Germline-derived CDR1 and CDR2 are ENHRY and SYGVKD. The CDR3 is CATKGADSGNTIYF. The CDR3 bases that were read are TGTGCCACAAAGGGGGCCGACTCTGGAAACACC.

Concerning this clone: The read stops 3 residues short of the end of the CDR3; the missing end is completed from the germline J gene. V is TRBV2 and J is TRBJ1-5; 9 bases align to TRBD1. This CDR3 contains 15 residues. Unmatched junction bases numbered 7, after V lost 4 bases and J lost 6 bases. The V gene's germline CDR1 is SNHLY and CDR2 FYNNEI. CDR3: CASSAGTGFLQPQHF. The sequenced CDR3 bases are TGTGCCAGCAGTGCCGGGACAGGGTTTCTTCAGCCC.

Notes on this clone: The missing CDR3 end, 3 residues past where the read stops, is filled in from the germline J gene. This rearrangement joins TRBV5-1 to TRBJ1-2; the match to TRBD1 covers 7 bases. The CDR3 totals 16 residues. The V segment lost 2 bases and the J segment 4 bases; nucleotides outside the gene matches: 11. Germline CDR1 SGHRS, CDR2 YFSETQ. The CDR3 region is CASSFFRQGGGYGYTF. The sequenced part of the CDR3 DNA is TGCGCCAGCAGCTTCTTCCGACAGGGCGGTGGCTATGGC.

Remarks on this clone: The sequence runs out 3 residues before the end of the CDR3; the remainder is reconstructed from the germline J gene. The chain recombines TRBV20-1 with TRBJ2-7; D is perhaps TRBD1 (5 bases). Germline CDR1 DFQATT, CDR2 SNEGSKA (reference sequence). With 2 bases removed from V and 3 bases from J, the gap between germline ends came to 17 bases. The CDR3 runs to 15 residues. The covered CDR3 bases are TGCAGTGCTAGAAGGCCGGACGGGCAGGGCTACGAG. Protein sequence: CSARRPDGQGYE. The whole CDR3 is CSARRPDGQGYEQYF.

The CDR3 bases that were read are TGCAGTGCTGAGCGGGACAGGGGGTATGGC. Translated: CSAERDRGYG. The whole CDR3 protein reads CSAERDRGYGYTF. The chain has TRBV20-1 and TRBJ1-2; 11 bases fit TRBD1. The CDR3 goes on 3 residues after the read ends, and that part is filled in from the germline J gene. CDR3 size: 13 residues. The J segment lost 5 bases and the V segment lost 5 bases, leaving 4 bases of the junction unmatched. Germline assignment: CDR1 DFQATT and CDR2 SNEGSKA (reference sequence).

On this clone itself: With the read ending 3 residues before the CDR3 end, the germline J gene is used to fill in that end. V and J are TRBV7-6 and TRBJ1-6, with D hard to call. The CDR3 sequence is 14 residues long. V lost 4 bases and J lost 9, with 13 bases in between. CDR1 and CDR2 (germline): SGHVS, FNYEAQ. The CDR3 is CASSSASEGSPLHF. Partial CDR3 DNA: TGTGCCAGCAGCTCCGCTTCCGAGGGTTCACCC.

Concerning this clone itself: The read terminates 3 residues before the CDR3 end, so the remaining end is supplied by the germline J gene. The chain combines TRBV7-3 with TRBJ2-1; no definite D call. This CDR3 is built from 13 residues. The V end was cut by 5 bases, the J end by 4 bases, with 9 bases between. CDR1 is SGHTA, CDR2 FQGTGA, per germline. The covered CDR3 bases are TGTGCCAGCAGCCCCTACCCTTACAATGAG. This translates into CASSPYPYNE. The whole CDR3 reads CASSPYPYNEQFF. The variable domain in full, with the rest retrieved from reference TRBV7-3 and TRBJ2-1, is GAGVSQTPSNKVTEKGKYVELRCDPISGHTALYWYRQSLGQGPEFLIYFQGTGAADDSGLPNDRFFAVRPEGSVSTLKIQRTERGDSAVYLCASSPYPYNEQFFGPGTRLTVL.

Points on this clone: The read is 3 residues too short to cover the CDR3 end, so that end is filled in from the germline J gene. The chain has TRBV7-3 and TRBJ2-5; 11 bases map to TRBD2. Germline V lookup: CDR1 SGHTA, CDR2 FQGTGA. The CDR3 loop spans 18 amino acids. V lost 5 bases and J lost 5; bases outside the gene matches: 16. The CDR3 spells CASSPRSQRLAGRETQYF. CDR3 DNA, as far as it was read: TGTGCCAGCAGCCCAAGGAGCCAGAGACTAGCGGGGCGGGAGACC.

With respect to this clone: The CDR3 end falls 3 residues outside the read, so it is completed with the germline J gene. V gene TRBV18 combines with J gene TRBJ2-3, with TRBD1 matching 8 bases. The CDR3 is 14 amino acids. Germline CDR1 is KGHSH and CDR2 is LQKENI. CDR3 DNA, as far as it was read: TGTGCCAGCTCACCAGTGACAGGGGAAGAGACG. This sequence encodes CASSPVTGEET. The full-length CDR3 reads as CASSPVTGEETQYF.

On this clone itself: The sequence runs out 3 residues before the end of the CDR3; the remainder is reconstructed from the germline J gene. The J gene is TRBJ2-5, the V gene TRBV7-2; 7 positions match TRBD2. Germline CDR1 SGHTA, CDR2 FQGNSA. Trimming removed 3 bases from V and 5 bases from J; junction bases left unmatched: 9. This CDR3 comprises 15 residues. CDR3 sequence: CASSFGGGLGETQYF. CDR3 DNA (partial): TGTGCCAGCAGCTTCGGCGGGGGTCTTGGGGAGACC.

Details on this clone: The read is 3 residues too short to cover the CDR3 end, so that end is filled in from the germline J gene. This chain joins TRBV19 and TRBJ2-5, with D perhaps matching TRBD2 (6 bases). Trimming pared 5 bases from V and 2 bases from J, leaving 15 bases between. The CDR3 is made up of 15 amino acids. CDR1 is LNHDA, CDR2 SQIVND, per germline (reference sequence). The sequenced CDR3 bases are TGTGCCAGTAGTTTGCCGGGACTGCCACAAGAGACC. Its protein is CASSLPGLPQET. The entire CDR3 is CASSLPGLPQETQYF.

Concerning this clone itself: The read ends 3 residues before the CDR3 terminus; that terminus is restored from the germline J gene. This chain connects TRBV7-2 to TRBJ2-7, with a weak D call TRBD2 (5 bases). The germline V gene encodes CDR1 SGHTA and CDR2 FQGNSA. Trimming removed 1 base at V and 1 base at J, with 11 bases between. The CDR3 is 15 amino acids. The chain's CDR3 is CASSLVGVGSYEQYF. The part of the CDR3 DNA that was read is TGTGCCAGCAGCTTAGTCGGGGTGGGTTCCTACGAG.

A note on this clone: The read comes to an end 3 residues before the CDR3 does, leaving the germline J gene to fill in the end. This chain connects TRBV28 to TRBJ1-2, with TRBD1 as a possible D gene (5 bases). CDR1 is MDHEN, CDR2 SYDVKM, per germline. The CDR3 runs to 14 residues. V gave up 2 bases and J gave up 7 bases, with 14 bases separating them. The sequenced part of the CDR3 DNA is TGTGCCAGCAGTTTACAGGTCCCGCAGGGTGGC. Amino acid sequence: CASSLQVPQGG. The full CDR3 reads CASSLQVPQGGYTF.

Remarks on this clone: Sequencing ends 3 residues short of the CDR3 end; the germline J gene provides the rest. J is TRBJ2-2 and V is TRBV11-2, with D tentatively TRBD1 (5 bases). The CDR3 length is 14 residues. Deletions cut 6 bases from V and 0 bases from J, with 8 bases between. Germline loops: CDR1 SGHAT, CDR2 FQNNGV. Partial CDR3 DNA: TGTGCCAGCAGTCGACAGTCGAACACCGGGGAG. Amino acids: CASSRQSNTGE. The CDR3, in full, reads CASSRQSNTGELFF.

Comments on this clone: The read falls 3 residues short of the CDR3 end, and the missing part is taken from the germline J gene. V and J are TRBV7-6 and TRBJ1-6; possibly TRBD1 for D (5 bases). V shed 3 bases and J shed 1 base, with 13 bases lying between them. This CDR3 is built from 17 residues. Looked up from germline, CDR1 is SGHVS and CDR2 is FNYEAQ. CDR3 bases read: TGTGCCAGCAGCTTGGAAGGGGTGAGGTCCTATAATTCACCC. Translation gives CASSLEGVRSYNSP. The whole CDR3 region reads CASSLEGVRSYNSPLHF. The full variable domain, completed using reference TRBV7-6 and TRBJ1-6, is GAGVSQSPRYKVTKRGQDVALRCDPISGHVSLYWYRQALGQGPEFLTYFNYEAQQDKSGLPNDRFSAERPEGSISTLTIQRTEQRDSAMYRCASSLEGVRSYNSPLHFGNGTRLTVT.

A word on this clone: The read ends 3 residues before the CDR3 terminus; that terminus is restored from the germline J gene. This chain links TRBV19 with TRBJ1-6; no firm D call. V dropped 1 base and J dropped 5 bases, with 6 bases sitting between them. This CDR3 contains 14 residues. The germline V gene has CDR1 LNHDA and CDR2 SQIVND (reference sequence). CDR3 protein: CASSIVHNNSPLHF. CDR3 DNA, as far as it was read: TGTGCCAGTAGTATAGTCCACAATAATTCACCC.

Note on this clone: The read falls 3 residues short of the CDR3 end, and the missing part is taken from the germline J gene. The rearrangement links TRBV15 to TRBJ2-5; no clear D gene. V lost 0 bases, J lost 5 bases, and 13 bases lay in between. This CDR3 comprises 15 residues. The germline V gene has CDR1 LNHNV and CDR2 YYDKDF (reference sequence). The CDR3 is CATSRESLPGETQYF. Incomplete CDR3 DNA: TGTGCCACCAGCAGAGAGTCCTTACCCGGGGAGACC.

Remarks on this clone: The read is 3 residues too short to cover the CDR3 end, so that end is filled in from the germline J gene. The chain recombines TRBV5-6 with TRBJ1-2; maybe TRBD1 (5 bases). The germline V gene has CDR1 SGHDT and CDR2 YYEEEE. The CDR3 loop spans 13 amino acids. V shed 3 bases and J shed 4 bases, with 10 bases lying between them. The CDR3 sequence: CASSSPGIYGYTF. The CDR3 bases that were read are TGTGCCAGCAGCTCCCCAGGGATCTATGGC.

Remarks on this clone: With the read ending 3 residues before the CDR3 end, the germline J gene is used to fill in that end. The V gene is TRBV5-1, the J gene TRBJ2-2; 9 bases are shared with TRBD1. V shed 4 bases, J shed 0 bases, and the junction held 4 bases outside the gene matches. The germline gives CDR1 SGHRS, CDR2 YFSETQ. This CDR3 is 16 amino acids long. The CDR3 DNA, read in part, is TGCGCCAGCAGCCCGGGACAGGGAACGAACACCGGGGAG. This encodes CASSPGQGTNTGE. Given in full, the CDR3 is CASSPGQGTNTGELFF.

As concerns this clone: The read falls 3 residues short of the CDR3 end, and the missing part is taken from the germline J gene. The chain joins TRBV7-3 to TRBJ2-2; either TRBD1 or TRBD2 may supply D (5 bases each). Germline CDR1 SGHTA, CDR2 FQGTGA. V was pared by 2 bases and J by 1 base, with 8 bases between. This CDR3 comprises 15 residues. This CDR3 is CASSLEGQNTGELFF. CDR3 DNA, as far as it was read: TGTGCCAGCAGCTTAGAGGGGCAGAACACCGGGGAG.

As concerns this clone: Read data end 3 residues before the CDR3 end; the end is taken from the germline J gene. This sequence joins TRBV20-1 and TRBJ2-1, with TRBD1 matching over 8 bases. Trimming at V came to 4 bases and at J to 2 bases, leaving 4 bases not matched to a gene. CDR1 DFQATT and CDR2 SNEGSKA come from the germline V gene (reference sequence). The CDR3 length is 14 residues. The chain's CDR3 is CSAIPGQAYNEQFF. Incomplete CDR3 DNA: TGCAGTGCTATTCCGGGACAGGCCTACAATGAG.

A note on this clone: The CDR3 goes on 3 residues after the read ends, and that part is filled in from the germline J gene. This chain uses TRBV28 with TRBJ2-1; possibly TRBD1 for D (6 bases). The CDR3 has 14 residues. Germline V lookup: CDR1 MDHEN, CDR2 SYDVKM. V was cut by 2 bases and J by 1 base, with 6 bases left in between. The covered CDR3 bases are TGTGCCAGCAGTTTAGGGACATCCTACAATGAG. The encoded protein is CASSLGTSYNE. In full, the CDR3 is CASSLGTSYNEQFF.

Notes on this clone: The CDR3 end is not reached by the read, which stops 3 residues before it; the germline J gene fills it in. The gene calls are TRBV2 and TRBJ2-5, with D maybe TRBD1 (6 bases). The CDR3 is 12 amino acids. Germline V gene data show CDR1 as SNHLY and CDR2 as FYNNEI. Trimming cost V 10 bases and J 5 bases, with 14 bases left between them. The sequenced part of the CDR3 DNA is TGTGCCAAATCAAGGGGGATTGAGACC. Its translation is CAKSRGIET. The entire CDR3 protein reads CAKSRGIETQYF.

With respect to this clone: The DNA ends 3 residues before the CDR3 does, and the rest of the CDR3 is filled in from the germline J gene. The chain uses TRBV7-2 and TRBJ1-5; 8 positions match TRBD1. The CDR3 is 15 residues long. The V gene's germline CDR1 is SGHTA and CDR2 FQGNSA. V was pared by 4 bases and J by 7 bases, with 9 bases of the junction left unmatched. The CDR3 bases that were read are TGTGCCAGCAGCTATGGACAGGGAATTTACCAGCCC. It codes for CASSYGQGIYQP. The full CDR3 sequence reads CASSYGQGIYQPQHF.

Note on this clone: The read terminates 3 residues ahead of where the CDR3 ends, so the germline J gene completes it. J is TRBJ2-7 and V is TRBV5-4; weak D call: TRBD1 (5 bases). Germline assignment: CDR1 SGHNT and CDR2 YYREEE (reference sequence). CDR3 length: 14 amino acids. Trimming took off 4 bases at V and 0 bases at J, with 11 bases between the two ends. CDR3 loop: CASSTDGHSYEQYF. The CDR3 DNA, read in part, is TGTGCCAGCAGCACAGACGGACACTCCTACGAG.

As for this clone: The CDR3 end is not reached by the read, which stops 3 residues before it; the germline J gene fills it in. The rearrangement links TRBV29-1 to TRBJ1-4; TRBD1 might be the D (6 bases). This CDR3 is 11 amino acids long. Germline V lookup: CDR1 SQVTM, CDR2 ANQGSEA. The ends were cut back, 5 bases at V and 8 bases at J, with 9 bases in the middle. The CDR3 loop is CSVLQGEKLFF. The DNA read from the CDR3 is TGCAGCGTTTTGCAGGGGGAAAAA.

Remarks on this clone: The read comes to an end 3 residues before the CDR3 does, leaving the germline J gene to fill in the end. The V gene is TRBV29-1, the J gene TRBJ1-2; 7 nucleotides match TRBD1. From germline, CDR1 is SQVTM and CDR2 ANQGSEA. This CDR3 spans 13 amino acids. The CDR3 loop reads CSTLGQSSDTYTF. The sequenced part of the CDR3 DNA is TGCAGCACCTTGGGACAGAGCTCAGATACC.